These 19 T cell receptor beta chains were sequenced from one sample in a study of early T cells in non-severe SARS-CoV-2 infection. TCRdb used MiXCR to reprocess the 5' RACE reads, holding one entry per CDR3 protein. In the table there are more than 95,000 distinct CDR3 sequences, more than 9.5% of which are singletons. This material consisted of whole blood, taken at baseline. These receptors all stem from an adult who was a healthcare worker with PCR-confirmed SARS-CoV-2 infection or an uninfected control (not recorded which).

This clonotype appeared many times. The chain is built from TRBV11-2 and TRBJ2-2; D not resolved. CDR1 and CDR2 from the germline V gene are SGHAT and FQNNGV. Trimming stripped 0 bases from V and 3 bases from J, with 8 bases between. This CDR3 contains 15 residues. The DNA for the CDR3 is TGTGCCAGCAGCTTAGAGGCTGCCTACACCGGGGAGCTGTTTTTT. It is translated as CASSLEAAYTGELFF.

This chain uses TRBV7-9 with TRBJ2-3; D unresolved. The CDR3 has 11 amino acids. The germline CDR1 and CDR2 sequences are SEHNR and FQNEAQ (reference sequence). V shed 5 bases and J shed 7 bases, with 7 bases lying between them. The CDR3 here is CASSPENTQYF. The CDR3 bases are TGTGCCAGCAGCCCGGAAAATACGCAGTATTTT.

The gene calls are TRBV10-2 and TRBJ2-4; no firm D call. The CDR3 extends over 14 amino acids. V was pared by 5 bases and J by 1 base, with 9 bases between. CDR1 and CDR2 (germline): WSHSY, SAAADI. As DNA, the CDR3 is TGCGCCAGCAGTAACCCGAGTGCCAAAAACATTCAGTACTTC. Its translation: CASSNPSAKNIQYF.

This clonotype was recorded a few times. J is TRBJ2-1 and V is TRBV29-1, with D perhaps being TRBD1 or TRBD2 (5 bases each). V lost 3 bases and J lost 5, with 11 bases in between. The CDR3 is 13 amino acids. Germline values: CDR1 SQVTM, CDR2 ANQGSEA. DNA of the CDR3: TGCAGCGTTGAGGGGACGGCAGACAATGAGCAGTTCTTC. Translating gives CSVEGTADNEQFF.

This clonotype was counted between two and nine times. The chain uses TRBV29-1 and TRBJ2-1, with 9 bases that match TRBD2. From germline, CDR1 is SQVTM and CDR2 ANQGSEA. The ends lost 4 bases at V and 8 bases at J; junction bases unmatched: 3. This CDR3 has 12 residues. CDR3 coding DNA: TGCAGCGTTGTTAGCGGGAGTGATGAGCAGTTCTTC. It encodes CSVVSGSDEQFF.

To note about this clonotype: This may stem from a read error, because a much larger clone lies one nucleotide away. The chain is built from TRBV20-1 and TRBJ2-5; weak D call: TRBD2 (5 bases). V gave up 0 bases and J gave up 2 bases, with 13 bases separating them. Germline V gene data show CDR1 as DFQATT and CDR2 as SNEGSKA (reference sequence). This CDR3 region has 15 residues. The CDR3 loop reads CSARDGGEDQETQYF. The CDR3 region has the DNA TGCAGTGCTAGAGATGGAGGAGAAGATCAAGAGACCCAGTACTTC.

This clonotype was seen only once. The chain recombines TRBV11-2 with TRBJ1-5, with D perhaps matching TRBD1 (6 bases). Per germline, CDR1 SGHAT and CDR2 FQNNGV. CDR3 size: 15 residues. Trimming shortened V by 5 bases and J by 3 bases, and 14 bases separated the two germline ends. The CDR3 DNA reads TGTGCCAGCAGCCTGCACGGGACAAACAATCAGCCCCAGCATTTT. Encoded protein: CASSLHGTNNQPQHF.

This clonotype was seen just once. A junction end diverges from the germline sequence, so it may reflect a read error. The genes are TRBV18 and TRBJ2-3; D remains unclear. The CDR3 totals 14 residues. Germline-derived CDR1 and CDR2 are KGHSH and LQKENI. CDR3 residues: CAGSPAKGTDTQYF. Written as DNA, the CDR3 is TGTGCCGGCTCGCCGGCCAAAGGGACAGATACGCAGTATTTT. Complete variable domain (other parts from reference TRBV18 and TRBJ2-3): NAGVMQNPRHLVRRRGQEARLRCSPMKGHSHVYWYRQLPEEGLKFMVYLQKENIIDESGMPKERFSAEFPKEGPSILRIQQVVRGDSAAYFCAGSPAKGTDTQYFGPGTRLTVL.

This clonotype occurred a few times. The gene calls are TRBV4-1 and TRBJ2-5, with 7 bases identical to TRBD1. Germline loops: CDR1 MGHRA, CDR2 YSYEKL. The CDR3 contains 13 residues. With V trimmed by 5 bases and J by 5 bases, 5 bases remained unmatched. DNA for the CDR3: TGCGCCAGCAGCGCAGACAGGGAGGAGACCCAGTACTTC. Translating it yields CASSADREETQYF.

The chain employs TRBV4-1 and TRBJ1-2, with TRBD1 matching over 8 bases. V dropped 3 bases and J dropped 6; count of bases not matched to a gene: 9. This CDR3 spans 15 amino acids. In germline, CDR1 is MGHRA, CDR2 YSYEKL. The CDR3 reads CASSQGGQGIDGYTF. CDR3 nucleotides: TGCGCCAGCAGCCAGGGAGGACAGGGAATAGATGGCTACACCTTC.

This clonotype was picked up many times. V usage is TRBV19 and J usage is TRBJ2-4; weak D call: TRBD2 (5 bases). CDR1 and CDR2 (germline): LNHDA, SQIVND (reference sequence). The CDR3 contains 15 residues. Trimming left V 3 bases short and J 7 bases short, with 16 bases between. DNA of the CDR3: TGTGCCAGTAGTATTTTCTCGGGAAGGGAGAACATTCAGTACTTC. Translation: CASSIFSGRENIQYF. The complete variable domain, with remaining parts taken from reference TRBV19 and TRBJ2-4, reads DGGITQSPKYLFRKEGQNVTLSCEQNLNHDAMYWYRQDPGQGLRLIYYSQIVNDFQKGDIAEGYSVSREKKESFPLTVTSAQKNPTAFYLCASSIFSGRENIQYFGAGTRLSVL.

This clonotype was recorded many times. The V gene is TRBV7-9, the J gene TRBJ1-4; D not resolved. This CDR3 contains 12 residues. The V gene lost 5 bases and the J gene lost 8 bases, with 9 bases spanning the gap. Germline V gene lookup returns CDR1 SEHNR and CDR2 FQNEAQ (reference sequence). The CDR3 bases are TGTGCCAGCAGCCCCATCGGGGAAAAACTGTTTTTT. This encodes CASSPIGEKLFF.

The rearrangement uses TRBV5-1 and TRBJ1-4; weak D call: TRBD1 (6 bases). V lost 4 bases to trimming and J lost 3 bases, with 16 bases between them. The V gene's germline CDR1 is SGHRS and CDR2 YFSETQ. The CDR3 has 16 amino acids. This CDR3 reads CASSLAPDRSNEKLFF. The CDR3 nucleotides read TGCGCCAGCAGCCTTGCTCCGGACAGATCTAATGAAAAACTGTTTTTT.

This clonotype was observed a handful of times. V gene TRBV5-4 combines with J gene TRBJ1-1; D is perhaps TRBD1 (5 bases). The CDR3 loop spans 13 amino acids. Germline CDR1 is SGHNT and CDR2 is YYREEE (reference sequence). Between the trimmed V and J ends, which lost 0 bases and 3 bases, there was a span of 6 bases. For the CDR3, the DNA is TGTGCCAGCAGCTTGGTGACAGACACTGAAGCTTTCTTT. Residues: CASSLVTDTEAFF.

This clonotype was seen many times. V usage is TRBV6-1 and J usage is TRBJ2-3; D unresolved. CDR1 is MNHNS and CDR2 is SASEGT in the germline V gene. This CDR3 has 11 amino acids. With 5 bases removed from V and 9 bases from J, the gap between germline ends came to 9 bases. CDR3 amino acids: CASSLVRTQYF. The CDR3 DNA reads as TGTGCCAGCAGTCTCGTGAGGACGCAGTATTTT.

This clonotype has just a few counts. The chain employs TRBV7-3 and TRBJ1-1; 8 positions match TRBD1. V was pared by 4 bases and J by 0 bases, with 10 bases of the junction left unmatched. From germline, CDR1 is SGHTA and CDR2 FQGTGA. CDR3 length: 17 residues. The CDR3 DNA reads TGTGCCAGCAGCTCGAAAGGGAAGACAGGGGTGAACACTGAAGCTTTCTTT. It translates to CASSSKGKTGVNTEAFF.

At least ten counts were recorded for this clonotype. The chain links TRBV20-1 to TRBJ2-1, with 9 nucleotides matching TRBD2. CDR3 length: 14 amino acids. Germline values: CDR1 DFQATT, CDR2 SNEGSKA (reference sequence). V lost 6 bases and J lost 8; bases outside the gene matches: 11. Written as DNA, the CDR3 is TGCAGTGCCCCTAGGGGCGGGAGGGTGGATGAGCAGTTCTTC. Protein: CSAPRGGRVDEQFF.

This clonotype was found a few times. The chain recombines TRBV12-5 with TRBJ2-1; D might be TRBD1 or TRBD2, each matching 5 bases. The V gene's germline CDR1 is LGHNT and CDR2 FRNRAP. The CDR3 contains 13 residues. Trimming took 7 bases from V and 13 from J, leaving 20 bases between them. CDR3 loop: CASALGFEGQQFF. The CDR3 nucleotides are TGTGCTAGTGCTTTAGGTTTCGAGGGGCAACAGTTCTTC.

This clonotype was counted many times. The chain links TRBV20-1 to TRBJ1-2, with 8 bases matching TRBD1. The CDR3 covers 14 residues. CDR1 is DFQATT and CDR2 is SNEGSKA in the germline V gene (reference sequence). V dropped 3 bases and J dropped 6; count of bases not matched to a gene: 9. The CDR3 reads CSASPPRGLNGYTF. The CDR3 DNA reads as TGCAGTGCTAGCCCACCCAGGGGGCTGAATGGCTACACCTTC.